This section outlines one T cell receptor (beta chain) sequence together with its context. The antigen is not known. Trimming shortened V by 0 bases and J by 2 bases, and 13 bases separated the two germline ends. The CDR3 has 16 amino acids. Germline V gene lookup returns CDR1 SGDLS and CDR2 YYNGEE. This entry belongs to a study of PD-L1 blockade in urothelial cancer. Study-wide points: Improved survival was predicted by pretreatment blood TCR clonality below the median.

TCRdb's table, derived via immunoSEQ multiplex PCR, lists solely in-frame clones and lacks some. The table has some 84,000 clones, 87% seen once. Patients were living with locally advanced or metastatic urothelial carcinoma. The sample consisted of PBMCs, taken around atezolizumab (anti-PD-L1) treatment. This receptor was taken from a woman in her seventies with urothelial cancer. V usage is TRBV9 and J usage is TRBJ2-3, with D possibly matching TRBD2 (6 bases). CDR3 protein: CASSVGAGLLTDTQYF. CDR3 nucleotides: TGTGCCAGCAGCGTAGGGGCGGGACTCCTCACAGATACGCAGTATTTT.